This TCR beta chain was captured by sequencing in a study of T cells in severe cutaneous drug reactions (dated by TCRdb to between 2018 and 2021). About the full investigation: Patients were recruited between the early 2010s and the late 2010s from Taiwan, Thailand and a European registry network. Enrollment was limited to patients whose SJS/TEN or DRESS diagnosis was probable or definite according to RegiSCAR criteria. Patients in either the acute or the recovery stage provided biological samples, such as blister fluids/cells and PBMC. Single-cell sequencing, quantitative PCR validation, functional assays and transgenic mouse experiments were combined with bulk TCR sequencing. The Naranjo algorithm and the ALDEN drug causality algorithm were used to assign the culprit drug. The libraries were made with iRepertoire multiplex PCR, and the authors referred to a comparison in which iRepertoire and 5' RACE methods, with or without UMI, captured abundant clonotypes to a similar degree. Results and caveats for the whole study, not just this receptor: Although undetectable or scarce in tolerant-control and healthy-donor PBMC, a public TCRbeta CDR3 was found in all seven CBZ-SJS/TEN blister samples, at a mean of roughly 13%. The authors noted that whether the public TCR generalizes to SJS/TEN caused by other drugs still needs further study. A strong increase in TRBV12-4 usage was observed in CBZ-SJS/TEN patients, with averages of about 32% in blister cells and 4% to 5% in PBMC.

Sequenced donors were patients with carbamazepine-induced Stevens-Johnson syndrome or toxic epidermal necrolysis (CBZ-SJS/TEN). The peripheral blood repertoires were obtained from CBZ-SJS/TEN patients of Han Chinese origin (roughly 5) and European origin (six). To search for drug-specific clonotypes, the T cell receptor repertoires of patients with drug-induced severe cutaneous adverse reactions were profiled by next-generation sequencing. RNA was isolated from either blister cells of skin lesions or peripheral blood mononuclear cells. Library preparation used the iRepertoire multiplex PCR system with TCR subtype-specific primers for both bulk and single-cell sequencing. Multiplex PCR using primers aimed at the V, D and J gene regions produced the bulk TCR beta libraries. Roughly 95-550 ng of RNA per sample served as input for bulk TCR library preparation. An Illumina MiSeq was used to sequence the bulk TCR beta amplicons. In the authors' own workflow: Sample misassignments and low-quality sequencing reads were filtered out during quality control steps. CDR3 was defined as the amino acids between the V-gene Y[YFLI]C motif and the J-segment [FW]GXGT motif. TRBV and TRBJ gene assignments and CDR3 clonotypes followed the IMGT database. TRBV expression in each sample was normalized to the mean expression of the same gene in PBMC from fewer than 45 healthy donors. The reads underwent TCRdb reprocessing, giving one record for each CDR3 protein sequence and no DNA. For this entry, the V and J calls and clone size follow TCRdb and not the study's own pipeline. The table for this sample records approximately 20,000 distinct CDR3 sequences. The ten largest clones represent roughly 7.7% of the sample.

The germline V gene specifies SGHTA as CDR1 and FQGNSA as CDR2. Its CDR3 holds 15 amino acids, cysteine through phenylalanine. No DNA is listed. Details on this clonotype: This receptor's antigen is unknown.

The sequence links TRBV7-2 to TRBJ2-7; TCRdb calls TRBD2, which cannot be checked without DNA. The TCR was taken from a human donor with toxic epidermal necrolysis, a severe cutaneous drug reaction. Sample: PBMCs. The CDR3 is CASSTTGTGPYEQYF.